Below, 9 T cell receptor beta chains from the same sample are listed, as sequenced in a study of CD8 T cells in ankylosing spondylitis. TCRdb independently ran MiXCR on the 5' RACE reads; one entry per CDR3 protein. The sample yields 340,000 or so distinct CDR3 sequences, around 15% seen once. Material for sequencing was blood, either unsorted or a sorted T cell fraction (not recorded which). Receptors were obtained from a male donor with ankylosing spondylitis or in good health (not recorded which).

This clonotype was picked up a small number of times. This chain joins TRBV20-1 and TRBJ1-1; possible D gene TRBD1, 5 bases. Between the trimmed V and J ends, which lost 0 bases and 9 bases, there was a span of 29 bases. This CDR3 contains 18 residues. The V gene's germline CDR1 is DFQATT and CDR2 SNEGSKA (reference sequence). Here the CDR3 reads CSAREAGMGTASVGKAFF. The CDR3 DNA is TGCAGTGCTAGAGAGGCGGGGATGGGGACCGCCTCAGTCGGTAAAGCTTTCTTT.

This sequence joins TRBV12-3 or TRBV12-4 and TRBJ1-1, with no clear D. V was trimmed by 6 bases and J by 4 bases, leaving 18 bases between them. This CDR3 has 15 amino acids. The CDR3 bases are TGTGCCAGCAGCCCGGCGGTGGTAGGGTTCACTGAAGCTTTCTTT. It encodes CASSPAVVGFTEAFF.

This clonotype showed up just a few times. The V and J genes are TRBV7-8 and TRBJ2-1, with no clear D. Germline V gene sequence: CDR1 SGHVS, CDR2 FQNEAQ. Between the trimmed V and J ends, which lost 4 bases and 6 bases, there was a span of 13 bases. The CDR3 loop spans 14 amino acids. The CDR3, as DNA: TGTGCCAGCAGCTCCAGGCGCGGCTCCAATGAGCAGTTCTTC. Translation gives CASSSRRGSNEQFF.

Only a few counts were recorded for this clonotype. In DNA, the CDR3 is TGTGCCAGCAGCTCCTCACAGGTGAACACTGAAGCTTTCTTT. Amino acid sequence: CASSSSQVNTEAFF. V is TRBV3-1 and J is TRBJ1-1, with D possibly matching TRBD1 (5 bases). Germline V lookup: CDR1 LGHDT, CDR2 YNNKEL (reference sequence). V lost 5 bases and J 0 bases, leaving 10 bases between the germline ends. This CDR3 is 14 amino acids long.

This clonotype showed up just a few times. This chain joins TRBV13 and TRBJ2-3; 8 positions match TRBD2. V was clipped by 4 bases and J by 6 bases; unmatched bases: 3. Germline CDR1 PRHDT, CDR2 FYEKMQ (reference sequence). This CDR3 comprises 13 residues. CDR3 sequence: CASSSSGGDTQYF. The CDR3 DNA reads as TGTGCCAGCAGCTCCTCGGGGGGGGATACGCAGTATTTT. The whole variable domain, remainder taken from reference TRBV13 and TRBJ2-3, is AAGVIQSPRHLIKEKRETATLKCYPIPRHDTVYWYQQGPGQDPQFLISFYEKMQSDKGSIPDRFSAQQFSDYHSELNMSSLELGDSALYFCASSSSGGDTQYFGPGTRLTVL.

A few counts support this clonotype. The chain carries TRBV6-1 and TRBJ2-3; D is unclear. Germline V gene data show CDR1 as MNHNS and CDR2 as SASEGT. V was clipped by 5 bases and J by 9 bases, with 15 bases between them. The CDR3 consists of 13 residues. The CDR3 reads CASSISLSRTQYF. The DNA of the CDR3 is TGTGCCAGCAGTATCAGCTTATCGAGGACGCAGTATTTT.

CDR3 nucleotides: TGTGCCAGCAGTTTATCTTGGGGAGCGGTCGTCCCCTACGAGCAGTACTTC. Amino acids: CASSLSWGAVVPYEQYF. V and J are TRBV27 and TRBJ2-7; D may be TRBD2 (5 bases). Germline V CDR1 and CDR2: MNHEY, SMNVEV (reference sequence). Trimming stripped 0 bases from V and 2 bases from J, with 17 bases between. The CDR3 is 17 residues long.

The gene calls are TRBV9 and TRBJ2-7; 14 nucleotides match TRBD2. Germline lookup yields CDR1 SGDLS and CDR2 YYNGEE. CDR3 size: 15 residues. J gave up 5 bases and V 4 bases, and 5 bases lay outside the gene matches. This CDR3 is CASSTGTSGSDEQYF. The CDR3 DNA is TGTGCCAGCAGCACCGGGACTAGCGGGAGCGACGAGCAGTACTTC.

The CDR3 DNA reads as TGTGCCAGCCTTTCCGCGAGGGAGCTGTTTTTT. Translating gives CASLSARELFF. The V gene is TRBV12-3 or TRBV12-4, the J gene TRBJ2-2, with D uncertain. CDR3 size: 11 residues. V lost 8 bases and J 9 bases, leaving 10 bases between the germline ends.